This T cell receptor (beta chain) derives from a study of T cell responses to AZD1222 COVID-19 vaccine. Per germline, CDR1 SGHNT and CDR2 YYREEE (reference sequence). V lost 0 bases and J 1 base, leaving 11 bases between the germline ends. This CDR3 has 16 residues. TCRdb's copy holds only in-frame clones and misses some; the assay was immunoSEQ multiplex PCR. The table has over 90,000 clones, 80% to 90% seen once. The sample in question was peripheral blood, obtained on day 0 of AZD1222 vaccination. The receptor's source is an adult in good health. The chain recombines TRBV5-4 with TRBJ2-1; D perhaps matches TRBD2 (7 bases). CDR3 nucleotides: TGTGCCAGCAGCTTGGCGGGGGGCAGGTCCTACAATGAGCAGTTCTTC. It codes for CASSLAGGRSYNEQFF.